Shown below are 20 T cell receptor beta chains from a single sample sequenced in a study of regulatory T cells in long-lasting Graves disease. Stated time point: newly diagnosed GD, antithyroid drugs for less than 3 months. The TCR library was prepared using RNA isolated from PBMCs. TCR beta libraries were built with iRepertoire HTBI primers and Arm-PCR of CDR3 regions. Using its own MiXCR run on the multiplex PCR reads, TCRdb lists one record per CDR3 protein. The data hold roughly 610,000 distinct CDR3 sequences, with roughly 16% observed a single time. These data were likewise used in another study, on T cells in Graves' hyperthyroidism and ophthalmopathy.

Here the sequenced sample was peripheral blood mononuclear cells (PBMCs), taken at new diagnosis, from a patient treated with antithyroid drugs. Receptor source: a woman aged 25 to 39 with Graves disease.

V gene TRBV20-1 combines with J gene TRBJ2-1; D possibly corresponds to TRBD2 (6 bases). This CDR3 contains 13 residues. From germline, CDR1 is DFQATT and CDR2 SNEGSKA (reference sequence). The germline V and J ends were trimmed by 6 bases and 3 bases, with 12 bases remaining between them. The CDR3 region is CSARLEDYNEQFF. Written as DNA, the CDR3 is TGCAGTGCAAGACTAGAGGACTACAATGAGCAGTTCTTC.

This clonotype was seen at least ten times. The chain combines TRBV28 with TRBJ2-1; 7 bases are shared with TRBD2. After removal of 2 bases from V and 9 bases from J, the junction contained 19 bases not matched to a gene. The CDR3 is 18 amino acids. Germline V CDR1 and CDR2: MDHEN, SYDVKM. The CDR3 loop is CASSLIFGSGGSLSEQFF. Written as DNA, the CDR3 is TGTGCCAGCAGTTTAATCTTTGGTTCAGGCGGGAGTCTCAGTGAGCAGTTCTTC.

The chain combines TRBV3-1 with TRBJ1-2, with 9 bases lining up with TRBD1. This CDR3 contains 15 residues. Germline V CDR1 and CDR2: LGHDT, YNNKEL (reference sequence). Trimming removed 4 bases from V and 5 bases from J; junction bases left unmatched: 8. The CDR3 DNA reads as TGTGCCAGCAGCCGAGACGGGACAGGGAGGTATGGCTACACCTTC. Translated: CASSRDGTGRYGYTF.

This clonotype was seen only a few times. The chain joins TRBV19 to TRBJ2-1; D uncertain. The CDR3 is made up of 13 amino acids. Looked up from germline, CDR1 is LNHDA and CDR2 is SQIVND (reference sequence). Trimming shortened V by 1 base and J by 9 bases, and 10 bases separated the two germline ends. The DNA of the CDR3 is TGTGCCAGTAGTATAGTTAGGGATACTGAGCAGTTCTTC. As protein: CASSIVRDTEQFF.

The chain employs TRBV7-8 and TRBJ1-1; D gene ambiguous. Trimming took off 6 bases at V and 4 bases at J, with 15 bases between the two ends. The CDR3 sequence is 14 residues long. The germline CDR1 and CDR2 sequences are SGHVS and FQNEAQ. CDR3 DNA sequence: TGTGCCAGCAGACGAGAGGCAACGGGCACTGAAGCTTTCTTT. Its translation: CASRREATGTEAFF.

The V gene is TRBV18, the J gene TRBJ1-1, with a weak D call TRBD1 (6 bases). Germline V CDR1 and CDR2: KGHSH, LQKENI. V was trimmed by 5 bases and J by 1 base, leaving 11 bases between them. This CDR3 is built from 14 residues. CDR3 sequence (DNA): TGTGCCAGCTCAATGGGGGCGCAGAACACTGAAGCTTTCTTT. The encoded protein is CASSMGAQNTEAFF.

This clonotype was picked up a small number of times. The chain employs TRBV20-1 and TRBJ2-5, with 14 bases aligning to TRBD2. The CDR3 has 14 residues. Germline CDR1 and CDR2: DFQATT and SNEGSKA (reference sequence). Unmatched junction bases numbered 2, after V lost 3 bases and J lost 5 bases. CDR3 residues: CSARGLAGAETQYF. As DNA, the CDR3 is TGCAGTGCTAGGGGACTAGCGGGAGCGGAGACCCAGTACTTC.

This clonotype was counted at least ten times. The V and J genes are TRBV6-1 and TRBJ2-3; 10 bases are shared with TRBD1. The CDR3 has 15 residues. The junction had 3 bases not matched to a gene; V was cut back by 5 bases and J by 1 base. From germline, CDR1 is MNHNS and CDR2 SASEGT. CDR3 bases: TGTGCCAGCAGTACTGGGACAGGGGGCACAGATACGCAGTATTTT. Encoded protein: CASSTGTGGTDTQYF.

This clonotype occurred a few times. The chain carries TRBV28 and TRBJ2-7, with 10 positions matching TRBD1. The CDR3 loop spans 13 amino acids. The V gene's germline CDR1 is MDHEN and CDR2 SYDVKM. V shed 6 bases, J shed 6 bases, and the junction held 5 bases outside the gene matches. The CDR3 loop reads CASSNGQGGEQYF. In nucleotides, the CDR3 is TGTGCCAGCAGCAACGGACAGGGGGGCGAGCAGTACTTC.

The gene calls are TRBV3-1 and TRBJ2-5; no definite D call. The CDR3 totals 13 residues. Per the germline V gene, CDR1 is LGHDT and CDR2 is YNNKEL (reference sequence). Trimming took 2 bases from V and 4 from J, leaving 8 bases between them. The CDR3 loop is CASSQLRRETQYF. In nucleotides, the CDR3 is TGTGCCAGCAGCCAACTCCGGAGAGAGACCCAGTACTTC.

The rearrangement uses TRBV30 and TRBJ1-2; 9 positions match TRBD1. V lost 1 base to trimming and J lost 5 bases; unmatched junction nucleotides: 5. The CDR3 is 14 residues long. CDR1 is GTSNPN, CDR2 SVGIG, per germline (reference sequence). CDR3 region: CAWSGGTGRYGYTF. DNA for the CDR3: TGTGCCTGGAGTGGGGGGACAGGGAGATATGGCTACACCTTC. Complete variable domain (other parts from reference TRBV30 and TRBJ1-2): SQTIHQWPATLVQPVGSPLSLECTVEGTSNPNLYWYRQAAGRGLQLLFYSVGIGQISSEVPQNLSASRPQDRQFILSSKKLLLSDSGFYLCAWSGGTGRYGYTFGSGTRLTVV.

In this sample, this clonotype turned up a few times. This chain links TRBV30 with TRBJ2-1; D not resolved. The germline gives CDR1 GTSNPN, CDR2 SVGIG (reference sequence). This CDR3 contains 12 residues. Trimming stripped 4 bases from V and 7 bases from J, with 11 bases between. CDR3 coding DNA: TGTGCCTGGACTGAATGGGCTAATGAGCAGTTCTTC. It is translated as CAWTEWANEQFF.

The chain uses TRBV7-8 and TRBJ2-5, with D unresolved. In germline, CDR1 is SGHVS, CDR2 FQNEAQ. Trimming stripped 6 bases from V and 10 bases from J, with 12 bases between. This CDR3 is built from 11 residues. The CDR3 DNA is TGTGCCAGCAGTATAGAGAGGAACCAGTACTTC. This codes for CASSIERNQYF.

This clonotype was detected many times. The rearrangement links TRBV12-3 or TRBV12-4 to TRBJ1-2; tentative D call: TRBD1 (6 bases). Trimming took 2 bases from V and 8 from J, leaving 15 bases between them. The CDR3 is 14 amino acids. The CDR3 coding sequence is TGTGCCAGCAGTTTAATGGGGGGGCTTTACGGCTACACCTTC. It translates to CASSLMGGLYGYTF.

Turning to this clonotype: This could be a read error, since a much larger clone is one nucleotide away. This chain links TRBV5-1 with TRBJ1-1; TRBD1 matches 7 bases. The CDR3 is 15 amino acids. CDR1 and CDR2 (germline): SGHRS, YFSETQ. The CDR3 DNA is TGCGCCAGCAGTATCGGGGGACAGATGAACACTGGAGCTTTCTTT. This gives the protein CASSIGGQMNTGAFF.

The genes are TRBV6-1 and TRBJ2-2; D ambiguous. The CDR3 spans 13 residues. Between the trimmed V and J ends, which lost 7 bases and 6 bases, there was a span of 12 bases. Germline values: CDR1 MNHNS, CDR2 SASEGT. CDR3 DNA: TGTGCCAGCACCTTGACCCTTTCCGGGGAGCTGTTTTTT. Amino acid sequence: CASTLTLSGELFF.

This clonotype was found many times. This chain connects TRBV28 to TRBJ1-5; TRBD1 agrees at 12 bases. Per the germline V gene, CDR1 is MDHEN and CDR2 is SYDVKM. This CDR3 has 14 residues. With V trimmed by 3 bases and J by 10 bases, 4 bases remained unmatched. In DNA form, the CDR3 reads TGTGCCAGCAGTTTGGGACAGGGGGCCCAACCCCAGCATTTT. This codes for CASSLGQGAQPQHF. Complete variable domain (other parts from reference TRBV28 and TRBJ1-5): DVKVTQSSRYLVKRTGEKVFLECVQDMDHENMFWYRQDPGLGLRLIYFSYDVKMKEKGDIPEGYSVSREKKERFSLILESASTNQTSMYLCASSLGQGAQPQHFGDGTRLSIL.

This clonotype was counted ten times or more. The chain combines TRBV2 with TRBJ2-2; TRBD1 might be the D (5 bases). This CDR3 region has 14 residues. V gave up 6 bases and J gave up 1 base, with 9 bases separating them. Germline V gene lookup returns CDR1 SNHLY and CDR2 FYNNEI. As DNA, the CDR3 is TGTGCCAGCAGGTGGACACAGAACACCGGGGAGCTGTTTTTT. Translation gives CASRWTQNTGELFF.

This clonotype has only a few counts. A read error may be the cause here, since a much bigger clone is one base away. V and J are TRBV6-2 or TRBV6-3 and TRBJ2-1; the D gene is possibly TRBD1 (5 bases). The CDR3 length is 14 residues. Per germline, CDR1 MNHEY and CDR2 SVGEGT. V lost 2 bases and J 7 bases, leaving 12 bases between the germline ends. The CDR3 loop is CASSYAQGLNEQFF. DNA for the CDR3: TGTGCCAGCAGTTACGCGCAGGGTCTAAATGAGCAGTTCTTC.

V usage is TRBV3-1 and J usage is TRBJ1-6, with D tentatively TRBD1 (5 bases). V shed 3 bases and J shed 10 bases, with 16 bases lying between them. The germline V gene encodes CDR1 LGHDT and CDR2 YNNKEL (reference sequence). This CDR3 spans 15 amino acids. CDR3 sequence reads: CASSQGRHPGSPLHF. The CDR3 DNA is TGTGCCAGCAGCCAGGGGCGCCATCCCGGGTCACCCCTCCACTTT.